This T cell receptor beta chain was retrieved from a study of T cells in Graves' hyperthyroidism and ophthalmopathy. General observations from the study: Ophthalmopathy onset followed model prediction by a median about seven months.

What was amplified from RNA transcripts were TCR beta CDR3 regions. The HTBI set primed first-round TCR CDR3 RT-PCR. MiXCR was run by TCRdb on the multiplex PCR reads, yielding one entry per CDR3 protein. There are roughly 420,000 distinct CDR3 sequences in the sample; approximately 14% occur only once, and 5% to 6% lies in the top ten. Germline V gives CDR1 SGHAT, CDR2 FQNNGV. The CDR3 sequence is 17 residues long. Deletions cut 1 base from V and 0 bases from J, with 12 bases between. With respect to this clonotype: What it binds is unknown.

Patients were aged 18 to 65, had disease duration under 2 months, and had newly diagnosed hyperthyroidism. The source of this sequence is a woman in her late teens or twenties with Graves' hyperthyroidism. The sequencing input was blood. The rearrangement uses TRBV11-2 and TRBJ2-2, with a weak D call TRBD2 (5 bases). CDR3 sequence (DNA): TGTGCCAGCAGCTTAGTGTTGAGGGTTGCGAACACCGGGGAGCTGTTTTTT. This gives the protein CASSLVLRVANTGELFF. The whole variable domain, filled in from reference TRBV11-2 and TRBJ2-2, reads EAGVAQSPRYKIIEKRQSVAFWCNPISGHATLYWYQQILGQGPKLLIQFQNNGVVDDSQLPKDRFSAERLKGVDSTLKIQPAKLEDSAVYLCASSLVLRVANTGELFFGEGSRLTVL.